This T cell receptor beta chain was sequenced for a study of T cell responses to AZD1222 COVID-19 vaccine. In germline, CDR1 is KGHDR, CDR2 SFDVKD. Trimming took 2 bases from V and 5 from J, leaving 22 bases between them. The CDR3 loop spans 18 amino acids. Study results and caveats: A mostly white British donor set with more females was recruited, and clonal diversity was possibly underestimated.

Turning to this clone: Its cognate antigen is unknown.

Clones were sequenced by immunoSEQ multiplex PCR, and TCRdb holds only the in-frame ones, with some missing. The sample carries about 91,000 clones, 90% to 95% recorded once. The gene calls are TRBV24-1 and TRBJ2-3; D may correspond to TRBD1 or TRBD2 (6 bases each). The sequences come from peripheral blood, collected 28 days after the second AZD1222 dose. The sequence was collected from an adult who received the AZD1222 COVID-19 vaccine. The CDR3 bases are TGTGCCACCAGTGATTCCCTCGGGGGCGGGGCTCGTTTAGATACGCAGTATTTT. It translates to CATSDSLGGGARLDTQYF.